This section outlines one T cell receptor (beta chain) sequence together with its context. What it recognizes is unknown. This was the immunoSEQ version 4 assay in survey mode. The method was immunoSEQ multiplex PCR; TCRdb's version includes in-frame clones alone and lacks a portion of them. The sample has fewer than 50,000 clones, approximately 93% seen once. The data belong to a study of persistence of HIV-infected CD4 T cells. As for the study in general: Blood samples, up to about 200 mL, came from multiple time points, except a couple of leukapheresis donors sampled once.

Cells were stimulated nonspecifically with anti-CD3/anti-CD28 magnetic beads. CD4+ T cells upregulating both CD40 ligand and CD69 were sorted as responding cells. A roughly 20-hour stimulation of CD8-depleted PBMCs used anti-CD28/CD49d costimulation, CD40-blocking antibody and enfuvirtide. The trim removed 4 bases at V and 7 bases at J, leaving 10 bases unmatched. This CDR3 is built from 14 residues. CDR1 and CDR2 from the germline V gene are LGHDT and YNNKEL (reference sequence). General study findings and limits: Rare CMV-responding cells carrying HIV-1 proviruses were not analyzed separately for TCR.

The rearrangement joins TRBV3-1 (or the pseudogene TRBV3-2) to TRBJ2-7; 7 positions match TRBD2. This TCR was sampled from an adult man with HIV who was CMV-seropositive. The material was CD4+ T cells sorted from PBMCs after roughly 18-hour stimulation, obtained from a patient who received antiretroviral therapy. CDR3 amino acids: CASSPRERGGEQYF. The CDR3 DNA is TGTGCCAGCAGCCCACGCGAGCGGGGAGGGGAGCAGTACTTC.